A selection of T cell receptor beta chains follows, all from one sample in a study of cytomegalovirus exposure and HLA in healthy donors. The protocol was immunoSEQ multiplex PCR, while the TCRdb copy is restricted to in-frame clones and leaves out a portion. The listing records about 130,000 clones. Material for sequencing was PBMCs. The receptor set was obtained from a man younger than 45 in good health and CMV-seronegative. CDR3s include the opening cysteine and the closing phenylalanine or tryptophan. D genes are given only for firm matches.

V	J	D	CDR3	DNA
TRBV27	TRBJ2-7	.	CASSLILSSSYEQYF	TGTGCCAGCAGTTTAATCCTATCAAGCTCCTACGAGCAGTACTTC
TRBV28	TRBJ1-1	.	CASSRRGIDTEAFF	TGTGCCAGCAGTCGCAGGGGAATCGACACTGAAGCTTTCTTT
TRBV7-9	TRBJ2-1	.	CASSQGMGNEQFF	TGTGCCAGCAGCCAGGGAATGGGTAATGAGCAGTTCTTC
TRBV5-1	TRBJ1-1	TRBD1	CASSLERQGTEAFF	TGCGCCAGCAGCTTGGAAAGACAGGGGACCGAAGCTTTCTTT
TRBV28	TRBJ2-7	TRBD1	CASSLGGAGEQYF	TGTGCCAGCAGCCTAGGGGGCGCGGGCGAGCAGTACTTC
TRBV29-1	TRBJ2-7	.	CSVETSSYEQYF	TGCAGCGTTGAAACTAGTTCCTACGAGCAGTACTTC
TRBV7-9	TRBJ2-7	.	CASSPGQFTYEQYF	TGTGCCAGCAGCCCCGGACAGTTCACCTACGAGCAGTACTTC
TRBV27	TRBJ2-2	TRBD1	CASSLLPGQGANTGELFF	TGTGCCAGCAGTTTACTACCCGGACAGGGGGCTAACACCGGGGAGCTGTTTTTT
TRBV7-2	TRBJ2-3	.	CASSPGVSTDTQYF	TGTGCCAGCAGCCCAGGGGTCAGCACAGATACGCAGTATTTT
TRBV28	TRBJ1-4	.	CASSLPRVREKLFF	TGTGCCAGCAGTTTGCCGAGGGTTAGGGAAAAACTGTTTTTT
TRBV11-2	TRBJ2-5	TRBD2	CASSLLSGNWETQYF	TGTGCCAGCAGCTTACTAAGCGGGAACTGGGAGACCCAGTACTTC
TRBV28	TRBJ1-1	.	CASSLGGQLTNTEALF	TGTGCCAGCAGTTTAGGCGGACAGTTGACGAACACTGAAGCTCTCTTT
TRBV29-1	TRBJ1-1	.	CSVGRQMNTEAFF	TGCAGCGTCGGCCGACAGATGAACACTGAAGCTTTCTTT
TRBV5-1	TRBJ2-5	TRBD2	CASSLVWTSGKETQYF	TGCGCCAGCAGCTTGGTTTGGACTAGCGGAAAAGAGACCCAGTACTTC
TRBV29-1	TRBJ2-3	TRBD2	CSVELGLAGDTQYF	TGCAGCGTTGAATTGGGTCTAGCGGGGGATACGCAGTATTTT
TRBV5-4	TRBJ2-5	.	CASSLVAESRQTQYF	TGTGCCAGCAGCTTGGTGGCGGAAAGTAGGCAGACCCAGTACTTC
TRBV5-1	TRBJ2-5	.	CASSLDTDKETQYF	TGCGCCAGCAGCTTAGACACGGATAAAGAGACCCAGTACTTC
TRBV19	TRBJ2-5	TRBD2	CASRLTSGTETQYF	TGTGCCAGTAGACTAACTAGCGGGACAGAGACCCAGTACTTC
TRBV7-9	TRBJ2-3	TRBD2	CASSLGTSGSSTDTQYF	TGTGCCAGCAGCTTAGGAACTAGCGGGAGTAGCACAGATACGCAGTATTTT
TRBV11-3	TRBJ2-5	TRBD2	CASSPGLAGEETQYF	TGTGCCAGCAGCCCAGGACTAGCGGGGGAAGAGACCCAGTACTTC
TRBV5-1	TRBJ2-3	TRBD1	CASSFRQGDTQYF	TGCGCCAGCAGCTTTCGACAGGGGGATACGCAGTATTTT
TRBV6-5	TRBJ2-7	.	CATPGDRTYEQYF	TGTGCCACCCCGGGGGACCGAACCTACGAGCAGTACTTC
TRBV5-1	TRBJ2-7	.	CASSSYSRAPYEQYF	TGCGCCAGCAGCTCTTATAGCAGGGCCCCCTACGAGCAGTACTTC
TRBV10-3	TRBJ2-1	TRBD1	CAIGTGGSSGSYNEQFF	TGTGCCATCGGGACAGGGGGGTCTAGCGGCTCCTACAATGAGCAGTTCTTC
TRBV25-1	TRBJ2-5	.	CASSDFSGKETQYF	TGTGCCAGCAGTGACTTTAGCGGAAAAGAGACCCAGTACTTC
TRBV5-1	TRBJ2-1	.	CASSPEVGSHNEQFF	TGCGCCAGCAGCCCCGAGGTGGGTTCCCACAATGAGCAGTTCTTC
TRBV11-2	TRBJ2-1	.	CASSRLEGAWEQFF	TGTGCCAGCAGCCGTCTTGAGGGAGCCTGGGAGCAGTTCTTC
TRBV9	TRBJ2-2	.	CASSVVAYGGELFF	TGTGCCAGCAGCGTAGTTGCGTACGGCGGGGAGCTGTTTTTT
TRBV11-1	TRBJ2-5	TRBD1	CASRPTGAETQYF	TGTGCCAGCCGACCGACAGGGGCCGAGACCCAGTACTTC
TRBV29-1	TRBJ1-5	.	CSVSHAGVDQPQHF	TGCAGCGTTTCCCACGCAGGGGTGGATCAGCCCCAGCATTTT
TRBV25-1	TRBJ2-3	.	CASSEYRGDTQYF	TGTGCCAGCAGTGAATACAGGGGAGATACGCAGTATTTT
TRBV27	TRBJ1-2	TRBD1	CASSPYRGRDYGYTF	TGTGCCAGCAGTCCGTACAGGGGGCGCGACTATGGCTACACCTTC
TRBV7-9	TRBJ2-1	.	CASSFPFGGVNEQFF	TGTGCCAGCAGCTTCCCCTTTGGGGGCGTCAATGAGCAGTTCTTC
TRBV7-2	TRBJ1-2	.	CASSLNSPPTF	TGTGCCAGCAGCTTAAATTCTCCTCCTACCTTC
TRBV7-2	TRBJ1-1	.	CASSILPGHLNTEAFF	TGTGCCAGCAGCATACTCCCGGGACACCTAAACACTGAAGCTTTCTTT
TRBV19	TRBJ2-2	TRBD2	CASSTQREGRSGELFF	TGTGCCAGTAGTACCCAGCGGGAGGGCCGTTCCGGGGAGCTGTTTTTT
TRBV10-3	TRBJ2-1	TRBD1	CAISGFRDRGNNEQFF	TGTGCCATCAGTGGCTTCCGGGACAGGGGGAACAATGAGCAGTTCTTC
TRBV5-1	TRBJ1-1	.	CASSIPFGTQTEAFF	TGCGCCAGCAGCATACCTTTCGGGACTCAGACTGAAGCTTTCTTT
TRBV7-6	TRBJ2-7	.	CASRGGGGEQYF	TGTGCCAGCAGGGGGGGAGGCGGCGAGCAGTACTTC